Given below is one T cell receptor beta chain in context. No antigen is known for it. Clones were sequenced by immunoSEQ multiplex PCR, and TCRdb holds only the in-frame ones, with some missing. The sample yields more than 100,000 clones, roughly nine tenths seen once. Germline CDR1 reads SQVTM; CDR2 reads ANQGSEA. V was trimmed by 7 bases and J by 5 bases, leaving 11 bases between them. This CDR3 region has 11 residues. These data come from a study of T cell responses to AZD1222 COVID-19 vaccine. Findings and caveats of the study: Spike-wide vaccine-associated CD4 TCRs dominated at 160-218 and 743-854. Baseline serostatus was positive in only a handful of AZD1222 recipients.

The sample in question was peripheral blood, obtained on day 0 of AZD1222 vaccination. The TCR comes from an adult in good health. The V call is TRBV29-1, the J call TRBJ2-5; weak D call: TRBD2 (5 bases). The CDR3 is CSDGVGETQYF. CDR3 bases: TGCAGCGACGGGGTGGGGGAGACCCAGTACTTC.